Here is one T cell receptor (beta chain) with its context. Its antigen is as yet unknown. Libraries were prepared by immunoSEQ multiplex PCR; TCRdb keeps only in-frame clonotypes and omits some of them. The repertoire holds about 91,000 clones, around nine tenths seen once, with about 3.9% in the top ten. This CDR3 has 15 amino acids. Germline V gene sequence: CDR1 SGHVS, CDR2 FQNEAQ. Trimming pared 2 bases from V and 7 bases from J, leaving 14 bases between. This specimen belongs to a study of identifying expanded T cells in peripheral blood. Study-wide results and caveats: Variance in clone template counts between roughly 2-week samples significantly increased with total template count across all healthy donors.

This clonotype was obtained from a person aged 18 to 75 in good health. The chain recombines TRBV7-8 with TRBJ1-4; D ambiguous. The sequencing input was blood. CDR3 region: CASSLTDRFGEKLFF. As DNA, the CDR3 is TGTGCCAGCAGCTTAACGGACCGCTTCGGTGAAAAACTGTTTTTT.